This T cell receptor (beta chain) was identified in a study of T cell responses to AZD1222 COVID-19 vaccine (dated by TCRdb to 2020 to 2023). Study-level background: A total of under 250 trial participants underwent TCR sequencing, of whom approximately 200 had received two doses of AZD1222 and about 25 had received two doses of the MenACWY control vaccine. Trial participants were enrolled by age into 18-55, 56-69 and 70-plus year subgroups, with approximately 150, 28 and 58 TCR-sequenced participants respectively. Results the study describes overall, beyond this receptor: Epitopes outside the regions mutated in the B.1.351 and B.1.1.7 variants were reportedly recognized by nearly half of the unique spike-specific TCRs. The 56-69-year group was small, and its depth increase did not reach significance, likely because of low power. Participants were mostly white British, with more females than males. The authors suggested clonal diversity may have been underestimated. No day 14 peak-response samples were available, so repertoires were characterized only after the peak T cell response. CD4 TCRs associated with the vaccine covered the entire spike protein, and the dominant responses were in regions 160-218 and 743-854. Conclusions about previously exposed vaccinees are limited, since just 6 or 7 AZD1222 recipients were seropositive for SARS-CoV-2 at baseline. After two AZD1222 doses, both the breadth and the depth of spike-specific TCRs were significantly higher than at day 0 and than in MenACWY recipients.

Taken with the paper, the label for time point translates to: baseline before first vaccination. The meaning of the sample's treatment or condition label: meningococcal conjugate vaccine given as trial control. Samples from vaccinated people were obtained from the UK trials COV001 and COV002, which included a single-blind randomized controlled phase 2/3 trial of AZD1222 (ChAdOx1 nCoV-19) in healthy adults. For TCRbeta chain sequencing, PBMC samples were collected from trial participants at day 0 and at day 28 after the second dose. The CDR3 measures 16 amino acids from cysteine to phenylalanine. Only the CDR3 DNA stays, 48 bases, in frame from base 1. CDR1 is given as SGHAT and CDR2 as FQNNGV, both from the germline V gene. Notes on this clone: Its binding antigen is unknown. Relative to the germline gene, one junction end is altered; a read error may explain this.

The CDR3 regions of human TCRbeta chains were subjected to immunosequencing. The authors' analysis ran thus. TCRs in the repertoires were compared against a reference library of SARS-CoV-2-specific TCRs that had been generated with the MIRA antigen-specificity platform. Breadth meant the fraction of unique TCRs that were SARS-CoV-2-associated, whereas depth meant the fraction of total T cells that were SARS-CoV-2-associated. Using the MIRA data, each spike-specific TCR was mapped to the spike region that the TCR reacts to and placed in a CD4 or CD8 class. Log10-transformed breadth and depth values were compared by one-way ANOVA with Sidak's multiple comparisons tests. This immuneACCESS table, as held by TCRdb, lists in-frame sequences with V and J called but not all clones. Of the missing ones, under half trace to an unresolved V gene in checked studies; the others have no known cause. V, J and clone size are taken as reported in that table, and D and trimming were inferred from the DNA itself. The sample table lists 200,000 or so clones, under 95% of them with a count of one. The ten largest clones add up to roughly 1% of the sample.

This material consisted of peripheral blood, taken on day 0 of MenACWY control vaccination. The sequence came from an adult in good health. This chain joins TRBV11-2 to TRBJ2-3; the junction holds 13 bases that match TRBD2. The nucleotides read TGTGCCAGCAGTCAACTAGCGGGGGGGAACACAGATATGCAGTATTTT. Its protein is CASSQLAGGNTDMQYF.